This T cell receptor (beta chain) originates from a study of T cells after yellow fever vaccination (dated by TCRdb to about 2019). Describing the broader study: The SMART-Seq v4 Ultra Low Input RNA kit was used to prepare libraries from fractions with low cell numbers. Bulk TCR alpha and beta repertoires were sequenced longitudinally to track T-cell clones before and after primary and booster YFV17D yellow fever vaccination. Bulk PBMC replicates and cell subsets were isolated from blood drawn at multiple timepoints before and after both primary and secondary immunization. Two healthy male donors, one aged 18 to 29 and one aged 30 to 40 years, made up the cohort.

TCR cDNA was made using 5'RACE template switching, a step that added a universal primer site and unique molecular identifiers. Priming for cDNA synthesis came from both the TCR alpha and TCR beta constant segments. Two PCR steps were used to amplify libraries, with sample barcodes and sequencing adapters being added in the second step. Sequencing of libraries was done on Illumina HiSeq 2500 (2x100 bp) or NovaSeq (2x150 bp). As for the authors' bioinformatics: Demultiplexing of reads and collapsing into UMI consensus sequences were performed with MIGEC, and V(D)J alignment was carried out with MiXCR. Using edgeR on replicate PBMC samples, clonotypes were called vaccine-responding if FDR was below 0.01 and the log2 fold change was above 5 up to day 15. Bulk clonotypes were assigned CD4 or CD8 identity according to which sequenced CD4 or CD8 repertoire held them at higher abundance. TCRdb applied fastp at Q25 and MiXCR to the public reads, then kept only in-frame beta chains. Rows with a matching CDR3 protein are joined into one entry that keeps the most common DNA and genes. TCRdb, not the original authors, processed these V and J calls. This sample gives around 100,000 distinct CDR3 sequences in total; 8% to 9.5% of them show up just once. 25% of the sample goes to the ten largest clones.

As for this clonotype: Its antigen has not been determined. Base qualities are missing; no much larger clone stands one base away.

What the research found in general, with its limitations: The study included only a couple of donors, which limits how far the findings can be generalized. FACS-sorted repertoires could contain abundant contaminating clonotypes from the bulk population, so computational filtering was required. A small fraction of clonotypes appeared in both the CD4 and CD8 compartments, likely as a result of convergent recombination. After the booster, most of the clones that had expanded following primary vaccination were detected again (96% of CD4 and around 90% of CD8), which suggests that memory was broadly maintained. The secondary T-cell response was weaker than the primary response but faster, peaking on day 5 instead of day 15.

Via the germline V gene, CDR1 is MRHNA and CDR2 SNTAGT. V drops 4 bases and J drops 1 base, leaving 14 bases in between. The CDR3 numbers 16 residues from cysteine through phenylalanine. Only the CDR3 portion is preserved as DNA: 48 bases, with reading frame beginning at the first base. In the paper's terms, the treatment or condition label means: live attenuated yellow fever vaccine strain. PBMCs were isolated from peripheral blood using a standard Ficoll-Paque protocol. CD4 and CD8 T-cell fractions were isolated with Dynabeads CD4 and CD8 positive selection kits. TriZol was used to extract RNA from bulk PBMCs, from CD4 and CD8 fractions, and from dextramer-positive and dextramer-negative fractions.

The receptor was derived from a man younger than 40 who received the YFV17D yellow fever vaccine. The sequenced sample was CD8+ T cells sorted from PBMCs, obtained 45 days after the yellow fever booster vaccination. This sequence uses TRBV6-4 and TRBJ1-5; the D segment could be TRBD1, given 6 matching bases. The encoded CDR3 is CASSVGGQLSNQPQHF. In nucleotides, the sequence is TGTGCCAGCAGTGTTGGTGGACAGTTGAGCAATCAGCCCCAGCATTTT.